This record looks at one T cell receptor beta chain sequence and its context. Its target antigen remains unknown. One base away there is no much larger clone; base qualities are not given. This sample stems from a study of T cell responses to AZD1222 COVID-19 vaccine (dated by TCRdb to 2020 to 2023). Regarding the research as a whole: AZD1222 recipients given second doses at about 4 weeks or at about 12 weeks were pooled, since spike-specific TCR depth and breadth were not found to differ between the two schedules. A total of approximately 240 trial participants underwent TCR sequencing, of whom about 200 had received two doses of AZD1222 and some 25 had received two doses of the MenACWY control vaccine. Trial participants were enrolled into age subgroups of 18-55, 56-69 and 70-plus years, which contained about 150, 28 and 57 TCR-sequenced participants, respectively.

The CDR3 regions of human TCRbeta chains were analyzed by immunosequencing. The authors' analysis ran thus. TCRs in the repertoires were compared against a reference library of SARS-CoV-2-specific TCRs that had been generated with the MIRA antigen-specificity platform. Breadth was defined as the fraction of unique TCRs that were SARS-CoV-2-associated, and depth was defined as the fraction of total T cells that were SARS-CoV-2-associated. Each spike-specific TCR was assigned to its reactive spike region and to a CD4 or CD8 class using the MIRA data. Log10-transformed breadth and depth values were compared by one-way ANOVA with Sidak's multiple comparisons tests. This immuneACCESS table, as held by TCRdb, lists in-frame sequences with V and J called but not all clones. Of the missing ones, under half trace to an unresolved V gene in checked studies; the others have no known cause. V and J calls and clone size are copied from that table; D and trimming were computed from the DNA. This sample gives over 65,000 clones in total; 75% to 90% of them show up just once. The leading ten clones occupy approximately 5.4% of the sample.

In the paper's terms, the time point label means: baseline before first vaccination. Samples from vaccinated people were obtained from the UK trials COV001 and COV002, which included a single-blind randomized controlled phase 2/3 trial of AZD1222 (ChAdOx1 nCoV-19) in healthy adults. For TCRbeta chain sequencing, PBMC samples were collected from trial participants at day 0 and at day 28 after the second dose. The paper's findings and limits, for the study overall: Conclusions about previously exposed vaccinees are limited because only five to seven AZD1222 recipients were SARS-CoV-2 seropositive at baseline. Spike-specific TCR breadth and depth rose significantly after two AZD1222 doses compared with day 0 and with MenACWY recipients. Because no day 14 peak-response samples were available, the repertoires could be characterized only after the peak T cell response. Reportedly, close to half of the unique spike-specific TCRs recognized epitopes lying outside the regions that are mutated in the B.1.351 and B.1.1.7 variants. The vaccine-associated CD4 TCRs covered the entire spike protein, and the dominant responses fell in regions 160-218 and 743-854. Most participants were white British and females outnumbered males, and the authors suggested that clonal diversity may have been underestimated. The 56-69-year group was small, and its depth increase did not reach significance, likely because of low power.

The junction carries 14 bases between V and J, which are trimmed by 2 bases and 9 bases respectively. The CDR3 covers 15 residues, taking in both the cysteine and the phenylalanine. The DNA shown is the 45-base CDR3, in frame from base 1. CDR1 SGHDN and CDR2 FVKESK were looked up in the germline V gene. The rearranged segments are TRBV14 and TRBJ1-6; a tentative D match to TRBD1 spans 6 bases. This clonotype was obtained from an adult in good health. The source was peripheral blood, collected on day 0 of AZD1222 vaccination. The base sequence is TGTGCCAGCAGCCAATGGTGGGGGGCCGGTTCACCCCTCCACTTT. The encoded protein is CASSQWWGAGSPLHF.